This TCR beta chain was captured in a study of beta chain features in type 1 diabetes. Study-level results: PCR could preferentially amplify shorter templates, alike in patients and controls. At VDJ recombination sites, type 1 diabetes patients had fewer insertions and more deleted nucleotides.

The study reverse transcribed the entire isolated RNA, so it sequenced expressed TCRB transcripts. The data were produced by immunoSEQ multiplex PCR, yet TCRdb's version contains in-frame clones alone and is incomplete. Of hundreds of thousands of clones detected, 14% appear once; the ten largest clones hold roughly 0.035%. This clone came up a few times. The antigen remains undetermined. The single heparinised draw taken from each donor contained around 100 mL of blood on average. Sorted populations all had greater than 98% purity. CDR1 and CDR2 (germline): GTSNPN, SVGIG (reference sequence). With 7 bases removed from V and 6 bases from J, the gap between germline ends came to 16 bases. CDR3 size: 13 residues.

Material for sequencing was naive CD4+ T cells from blood. The chain joins TRBV30 to TRBJ1-5; D remains unclear. This sequence originates from a man aged 25-40 years in good health. The CDR3: CAYAQDERQPQHF. DNA of the CDR3: TGTGCCTACGCGCAGGACGAGCGTCAGCCCCAGCATTTT.